The entry below gives a single T cell receptor (beta chain) sequence along with its context. The J segment lost 4 bases and the V segment lost 5 bases, leaving 6 bases of the junction unmatched. The germline CDR1 and CDR2 sequences are LNHDA and SQIVND (reference sequence). The CDR3 has 15 residues. The sample originates from a study of blood T cell repertoires in COVID-19. Study details: Samples of COVID-19 (acute and convalescent) were obtained from the United States, Italy and Spain.

The authors' processing: Amplified reference gene primers provided the basis for estimating nucleated cell counts. Only in-frame clones appear in the TCRdb table, and some are missing; sequencing was by immunoSEQ multiplex PCR. V and J calls and clone size are those listed in that table; D and trimming were worked out from the DNA. The table records about 250,000 clones, about nine tenths of them present only once. The sequencing sample was made of peripheral blood. The clonotype was recovered from a woman aged 55-70 years who had recovered from COVID-19. The chain carries TRBV19 and TRBJ2-2; 8 nucleotides match TRBD1. The CDR3 spells CASSRDRGGTGELFF. CDR3 nucleotides: TGTGCCAGTAGTCGAGACAGGGGAGGCACCGGGGAGCTGTTTTTT.